This passage covers 4 T cell receptor delta chains from one sample sequenced in a study of gamma-delta T cells after stem cell transplantation. TCRdb called clones from the RT-PCR reads again using CATT. The table records a few thousand delta-chain clones, 1.2% of them present only once. Sequencing was done on a sample of gamma-delta T cells. The receptors shown here come from a human donor. It is not recorded whose cells these are; they may come from a transplant donor.

As for this clone: A far larger clone lies a single base away; this is likely a read error. The V and J genes are TRDV2 and TRDJ1; perhaps TRDD3 as D (7 bases). The CDR3 consists of 19 residues. V lost 3 bases to trimming and J lost 3 bases, with 28 bases between them. Germline CDR1 reads GEAIGNYY; CDR2 reads EKD. Here the CDR3 reads CACDFLSSADGDRADKLIF. The CDR3 region has the DNA TGTGCCTGTGACTTCCTAAGTTCAGCTGACGGGGATAGGGCCGATAAACTCATCTTT.

This clone was observed a few times. The protein recorded in TCRdb matches a much larger clone and deviates from this DNA's translation at residue 14, suggesting a read error; the protein here is obtained by translating the DNA. The chain combines TRDV2 with TRDJ1; 7 bases line up with TRDD3. The CDR3 covers 20 residues. Trimming at V came to 0 bases and at J to 1 base, leaving 19 bases not matched to a gene. Germline V gene sequence: CDR1 GEAIGNYY, CDR2 EKD. CDR3 sequence (DNA): TGTGCCTGTGACACCGTTGTAATGGGGGACCCCTCTATGTGCACCGATAAACTCATCTTT. Protein product: CACDTVVMGDPSMCTDKLIF.

Turning to this clone: Translating this DNA gives a protein that differs at residue 5 from the TCRdb one, which belongs to a much larger clone; a read error is likely, and the protein shown is this translation. The V and J genes are TRDV2 and TRDJ1; a weak D match, TRDD3 (6 bases). V lost 2 bases, J lost 10 bases, and 28 bases lay in between. The CDR3 is 17 residues long. Germline V gives CDR1 GEAIGNYY, CDR2 EKD. CDR3 DNA sequence: TGTGCCTGTGACATCGTTGGGCCGGGGGAACCGAACAACGGACTCATCTTT. Amino acid sequence: CACDIVGPGEPNNGLIF.

A remark on this clone: A single base is all that separates this from a far larger clone, so a read error is likely. At the DNA level, this CDR3 is encoded by other sequences in the same sample as well. The rearrangement uses TRDV2 and TRDJ1, with TRDD3 matching over 9 bases. V lost 3 bases to trimming and J lost 3 bases; unmatched junction nucleotides: 10. The CDR3 contains 16 residues. The V gene's germline CDR1 is GEAIGNYY and CDR2 EKD. In nucleotides, the CDR3 is TGTGCCTGTGACGCGCTAGTCCTGGGGGATTCCGATAAACTCATCTTT. As protein: CACDALVLGDSDKLIF.